The subject of this entry is one T cell receptor (beta chain). This sample stems from a study of T cells in Graves' hyperthyroidism and ophthalmopathy. Uncontrolled infection, other autoimmune disease, pregnancy or lactation disqualified patients from enrolment. Authors of the study amplified TCR beta CDR3 regions from RNA transcripts. Carried out on the TCR CDR3, a first-round RT-PCR used the HTBI primer set. In TCRdb, the multiplex PCR reads were re-called with MiXCR into one record per CDR3 protein. The profile shows 250,000 to 400,000 distinct CDR3 sequences, about an eighth of them singletons. The source of this sequence is a woman aged 40-49 years with Graves' ophthalmopathy. The sample taken for sequencing was blood.

The CDR3 region is CSVAGTGDREQYF. For the CDR3, the DNA is TGCAGCGTAGCCGGGACAGGGGATCGCGAGCAGTACTTC. V is TRBV29-1 and J is TRBJ2-7, with 10 bases identical to TRBD1. Germline V gene data show CDR1 as SQVTM and CDR2 as ANQGSEA. V lost 6 bases and J lost 6; bases outside the gene matches: 8. The CDR3 contains 13 residues.